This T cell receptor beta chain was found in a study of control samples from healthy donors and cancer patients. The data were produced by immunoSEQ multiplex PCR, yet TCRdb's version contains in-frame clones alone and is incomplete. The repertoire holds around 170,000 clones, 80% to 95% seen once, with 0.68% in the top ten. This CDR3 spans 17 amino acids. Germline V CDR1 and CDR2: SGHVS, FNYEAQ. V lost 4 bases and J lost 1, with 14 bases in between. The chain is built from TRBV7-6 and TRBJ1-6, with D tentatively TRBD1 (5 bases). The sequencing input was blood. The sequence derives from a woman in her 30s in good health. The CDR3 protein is CASSSSPGGSYNSPLHF. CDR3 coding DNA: TGTGCCAGCAGCTCCTCGCCGGGGGGTTCCTATAATTCACCCCTCCACTTT.